This T cell receptor (beta chain) was documented in a study of blood T cells in healthy people across ages. The study's findings and limits: No one knew whether donors had CMV, which possibly confounded expanded clonotype changes. Since the PBMCs were unsorted, naive and antigen-experienced cells could not be conclusively compared.

Primed by a sample-barcoded 5' primer and a J-beta primer mix, a second PCR proceeded for 7 to 11 cycles. TCRdb itself ran the 5' RACE reads through MiXCR, one entry per CDR3 protein. The table lists around 1,000,000 distinct CDR3 sequences, about 25% of them singletons. Drawing of peripheral blood yielded about 10 milliliters from each donor. The CDR3 totals 17 residues. The germline gives CDR1 SEHNR, CDR2 FQNEAQ (reference sequence). Trimming shortened V by 5 bases and J by 0 bases, and 16 bases separated the two germline ends. As regards this clonotype: Antigen unknown.

This same sample was also taken into another study, of T cells of mothers and their children.

Sequencing was performed on blood. The clonotype originates from a girl under 10 years old in good health. This chain joins TRBV7-9 and TRBJ1-4; D is unresolved. The CDR3 DNA is TGTGCCAGCAGCCCCCTCTCGGGTCAGACAACTAATGAAAAACTGTTTTTT. Translated, it gives CASSPLSGQTTNEKLFF.